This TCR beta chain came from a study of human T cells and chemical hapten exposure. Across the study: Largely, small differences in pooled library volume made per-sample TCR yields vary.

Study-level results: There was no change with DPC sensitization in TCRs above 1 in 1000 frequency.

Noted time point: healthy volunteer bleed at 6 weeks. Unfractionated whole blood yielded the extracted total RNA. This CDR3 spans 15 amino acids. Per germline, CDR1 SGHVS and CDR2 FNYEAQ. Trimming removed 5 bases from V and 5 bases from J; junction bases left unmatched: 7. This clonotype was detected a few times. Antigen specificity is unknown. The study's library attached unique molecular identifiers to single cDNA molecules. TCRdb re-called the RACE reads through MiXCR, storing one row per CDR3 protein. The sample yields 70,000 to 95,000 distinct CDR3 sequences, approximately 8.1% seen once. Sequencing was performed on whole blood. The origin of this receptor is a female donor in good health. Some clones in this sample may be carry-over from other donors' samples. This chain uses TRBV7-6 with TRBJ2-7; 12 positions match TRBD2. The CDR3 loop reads CASSQRLAGVHEQYF. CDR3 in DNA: TGTGCCAGCAGCCAAAGACTAGCGGGGGTCCACGAGCAGTACTTC.